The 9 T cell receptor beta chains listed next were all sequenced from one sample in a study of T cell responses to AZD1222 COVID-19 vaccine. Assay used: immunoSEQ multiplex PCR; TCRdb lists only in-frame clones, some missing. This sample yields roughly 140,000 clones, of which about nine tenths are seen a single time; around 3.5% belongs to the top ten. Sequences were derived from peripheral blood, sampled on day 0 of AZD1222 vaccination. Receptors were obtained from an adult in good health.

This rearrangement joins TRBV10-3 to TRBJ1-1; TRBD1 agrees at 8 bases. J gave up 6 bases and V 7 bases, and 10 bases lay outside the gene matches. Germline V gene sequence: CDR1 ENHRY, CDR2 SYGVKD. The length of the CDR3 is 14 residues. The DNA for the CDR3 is TGTGCCATCACCGGGGAACAGGGGGGCGCTGAAGCTTTCTTT. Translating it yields CAITGEQGGAEAFF.

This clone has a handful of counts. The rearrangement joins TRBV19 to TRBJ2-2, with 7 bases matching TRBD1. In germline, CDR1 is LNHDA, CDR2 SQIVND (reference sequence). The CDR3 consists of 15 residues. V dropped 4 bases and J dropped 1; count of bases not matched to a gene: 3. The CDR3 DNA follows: TGTGCCAGTAGTAGACGACAGGGGAACACCGGGGAGCTGTTTTTT. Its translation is CASSRRQGNTGELFF.

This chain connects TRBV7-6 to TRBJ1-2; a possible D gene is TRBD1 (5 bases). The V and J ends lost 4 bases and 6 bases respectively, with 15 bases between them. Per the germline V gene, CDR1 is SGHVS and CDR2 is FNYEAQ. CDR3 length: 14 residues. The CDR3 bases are TGTGCCAGCAGCTCTGGTGGCGGGGGTGATGGCTACACCTTC. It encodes CASSSGGGGDGYTF.

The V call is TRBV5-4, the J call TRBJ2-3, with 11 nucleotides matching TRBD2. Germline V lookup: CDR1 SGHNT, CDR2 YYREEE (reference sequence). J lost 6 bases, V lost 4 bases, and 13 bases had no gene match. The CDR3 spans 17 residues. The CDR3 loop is CASSRGLAGGEVDTQYF. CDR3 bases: TGTGCCAGCAGCCGCGGACTAGCGGGCGGCGAGGTCGATACGCAGTATTTT.

This CDR3 is CASSSQTWEQYF. CDR3 coding DNA: TGTGCCAGCAGCTCACAAACGTGGGAGCAGTACTTC. This chain links TRBV11-3 with TRBJ2-7; no reliable D call. Trimming removed 4 bases from V and 7 bases from J, with 11 bases in between. The CDR3 contains 12 residues. Per germline, CDR1 SGHNT and CDR2 YENEEA. Based on the CDR3 plus reference TRBV11-3 and TRBJ2-7, the full variable domain is EAGVVQSPRYKIIEKKQPVAFWCNPISGHNTLYWYLQNLGQGPELLIRYENEEAVDDSQLPKDRFSAERLKGVDSTLKIQPAELGDSAVYLCASSSQTWEQYFGPGTRLTVT.

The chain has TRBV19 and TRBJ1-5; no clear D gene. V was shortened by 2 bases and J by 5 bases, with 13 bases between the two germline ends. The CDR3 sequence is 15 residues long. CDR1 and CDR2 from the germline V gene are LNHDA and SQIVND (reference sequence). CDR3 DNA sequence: TGTGCCAGTAGTATACGAACAGCTTATGATCAGCCCCAGCATTTT. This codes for CASSIRTAYDQPQHF.

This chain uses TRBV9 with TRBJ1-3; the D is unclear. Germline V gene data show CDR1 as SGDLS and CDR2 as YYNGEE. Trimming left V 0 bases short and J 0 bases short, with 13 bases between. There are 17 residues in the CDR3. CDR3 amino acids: CASSVGPDGISGNTIYF. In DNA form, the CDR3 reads TGTGCCAGCAGCGTAGGACCGGATGGGATCTCTGGAAACACCATATATTTT.

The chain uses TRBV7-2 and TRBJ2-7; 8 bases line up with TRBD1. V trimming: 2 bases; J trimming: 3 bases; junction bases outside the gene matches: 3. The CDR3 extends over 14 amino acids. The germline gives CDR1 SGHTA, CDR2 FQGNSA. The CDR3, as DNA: TGTGCCAGCAGCTTATTACAGGGGGGCTACGAGCAGTACTTC. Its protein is CASSLLQGGYEQYF.

Here the CDR3 reads CASSPQIAGGASDEQFF. CDR3 nucleotides: TGTGCCAGCTCACCACAAATAGCGGGGGGGGCGTCCGATGAGCAGTTCTTC. The rearrangement joins TRBV18 to TRBJ2-1, with 11 positions matching TRBD2. The junction had 10 bases not matched to a gene; V was cut back by 1 base and J by 8 bases. Germline assignment: CDR1 KGHSH and CDR2 LQKENI. The CDR3 is 17 residues long.